Following are 14 T cell receptor beta chains from one sample sequenced in a study of blood T cell repertoires in COVID-19. The table came from immunoSEQ multiplex PCR; TCRdb's copy has only in-frame clones and leaves some out. This table has roughly 120,000 clones, over 65% appearing once. The sequenced sample consisted of peripheral blood. These receptors were taken from a human donor with acute or convalescent COVID-19. The donor label of this sample is uncertain.

This clone has a count of ten or more. The rearrangement uses TRBV30 and TRBJ1-6; TRBD1 matches 7 bases. Unmatched junction bases numbered 7, after V lost 3 bases and J lost 5 bases. CDR1 is GTSNPN, CDR2 SVGIG, per germline (reference sequence). CDR3 size: 15 residues. For the CDR3, the DNA is TGTGCCTGGAGAAGGCGGGACAGAGATAATTCACCCCTCCACTTT. Its protein is CAWRRRDRDNSPLHF.

The chain couples TRBV7-6 to TRBJ1-2; 9 nucleotides line up with TRBD1. Germline loops: CDR1 SGHVS, CDR2 FNYEAQ. There are 13 residues in the CDR3. The V and J ends lost 1 base and 8 bases, in that order; junction bases with no gene match: 2. The CDR3, as DNA: TGTGCCAGCAGCTTAGGGGACAGGGAGGGCTACACCTTC. Its protein is CASSLGDREGYTF.

The V call is TRBV5-1, the J call TRBJ2-7, with 10 nucleotides matching TRBD1. Germline assignment: CDR1 SGHRS and CDR2 YFSETQ. V lost 0 bases and J lost 2; bases outside the gene matches: 5. The CDR3 consists of 16 residues. The CDR3 region is CASSLEDRGTPYEQYV. The CDR3 nucleotides read TGCGCCAGCAGCTTGGAGGACAGGGGGACTCCCTACGAGCAGTACGTC.

The J gene is TRBJ1-2, the V gene TRBV18; no reliable D call. CDR3 length: 13 amino acids. Germline V gives CDR1 KGHSH, CDR2 LQKENI. Trimming removed 2 bases from V and 2 bases from J, with 6 bases in between. For the CDR3, the DNA is TGTGCCAGCTCACCAGTGGAGAACTATGGCTACACCTTC. It codes for CASSPVENYGYTF.

The genes are TRBV19 and TRBJ2-1; 8 bases are shared with TRBD2. Germline V CDR1 and CDR2: LNHDA, SQIVND (reference sequence). With V trimmed by 2 bases and J by 5 bases, 5 bases remained unmatched. There are 15 residues in the CDR3. The DNA of the CDR3 is TGTGCCAGTAGTATATCGGCGGGGGGAAACAATGAGCAGTTCTTC. This gives the protein CASSISAGGNNEQFF.

The V and J genes are TRBV5-6 and TRBJ2-5, with D possibly matching TRBD2 (7 bases). The CDR3 spans 15 residues. Germline V gene lookup returns CDR1 SGHDT and CDR2 YYEEEE. Trimming removed 0 bases from V and 1 base from J, with 10 bases in between. The CDR3 reads CASSLAGGPQETQYF. CDR3 DNA sequence: TGTGCCAGCAGCTTGGCCGGGGGGCCCCAAGAGACCCAGTACTTC. The full variable domain, in which reference TRBV5-6 and TRBJ2-5 provide the parts outside the CDR3, is DAGVTQSPTHLIKTRGQQVTLRCSPKSGHDTVSWYQQALGQGPQFIFQYYEEEERQRGNFPDRFSGHQFPNYSSELNVNALLLGDSALYLCASSLAGGPQETQYFGPGTRLLVL.

This clone was seen more than once but under ten times. The chain is built from TRBV30 and TRBJ2-3; 11 nucleotides align to TRBD2. With 4 bases clipped from V and 4 bases from J, the junction kept 7 bases outside the gene matches. Germline V gene data show CDR1 as GTSNPN and CDR2 as SVGIG (reference sequence). The CDR3 has 15 residues. The CDR3 protein is CAWTPLAGGPDTQYF. CDR3 DNA sequence: TGTGCCTGGACGCCCTTAGCGGGGGGGCCAGATACGCAGTATTTT.

The chain couples TRBV12-3 or TRBV12-4 to TRBJ1-2, with TRBD1 as a possible D gene (5 bases). The V end lost 7 bases, the J end lost 6 bases, and 12 bases lay between the germline ends. The length of the CDR3 is 12 residues. CDR3 sequence (DNA): TGTGCCAGCACCAGGGTGAACGATGGCTACACCTTC. This encodes CASTRVNDGYTF.

The chain has TRBV28 and TRBJ2-7; perhaps TRBD2 as D (6 bases). Looked up from germline, CDR1 is MDHEN and CDR2 is SYDVKM. The CDR3 is 14 residues long. Trimming pared 3 bases from V and 4 bases from J, leaving 13 bases between. This CDR3 is CASSFGGLGYEQYF. In DNA form, the CDR3 reads TGTGCCAGCAGTTTCGGGGGTCTGGGGTACGAGCAGTACTTC. Full variable domain (remainder filled in from reference TRBV28 and TRBJ2-7): DVKVTQSSRYLVKRTGEKVFLECVQDMDHENMFWYRQDPGLGLRLIYFSYDVKMKEKGDIPEGYSVSREKKERFSLILESASTNQTSMYLCASSFGGLGYEQYFGPGTRLTVT.

The chain links TRBV5-6 to TRBJ1-2; the match to TRBD1 covers 7 bases. Germline lookup yields CDR1 SGHDT and CDR2 YYEEEE. Trimming at V came to 3 bases and at J to 5 bases, leaving 16 bases not matched to a gene. The CDR3 extends over 17 amino acids. CDR3 coding DNA: TGTGCCAGCAGCTCCGTTGACAGGGCTAAGGCCTTTTATGGCTACACCTTC. Its translation: CASSSVDRAKAFYGYTF.

The chain carries TRBV28 and TRBJ2-5; a possible D gene is TRBD1 (5 bases). Per the germline V gene, CDR1 is MDHEN and CDR2 is SYDVKM. V lost 5 bases and J 7 bases, leaving 14 bases between the germline ends. The CDR3 runs 13 residues. The CDR3 here is CASSRGLPPTQYF. In DNA form, the CDR3 reads TGTGCCAGCAGTAGGGGCCTCCCTCCGACCCAGTACTTC.

The chain is built from TRBV4-1 and TRBJ1-2; 7 nucleotides line up with TRBD1. The CDR3 loop spans 16 amino acids. Germline CDR1 and CDR2: MGHRA and YSYEKL. V gave up 1 base and J gave up 5 bases; unmatched junction bases: 10. The DNA of the CDR3 is TGCGCCAGCAGCCAAGGTCCAGGGACACAGGGGTATGGCTACACCTTC. This translates into CASSQGPGTQGYGYTF.

The rearrangement uses TRBV10-2 and TRBJ1-4; D uncertain. CDR3 length: 13 residues. Germline values: CDR1 WSHSY, CDR2 SAAADI. The V end lost 6 bases, the J end lost 7 bases, and 12 bases lay between the germline ends. The CDR3: CASSSLGVEKLFF. In DNA form, the CDR3 reads TGCGCCAGCAGCAGTCTGGGAGTTGAAAAACTGTTTTTT.

This chain connects TRBV28 to TRBJ1-1, with D possibly TRBD1 on 5 matching bases. This CDR3 is built from 16 residues. From germline, CDR1 is MDHEN and CDR2 SYDVKM. Trimming removed 5 bases from V and 3 bases from J, with 19 bases in between. The CDR3 reads CASSNPRARGDTEAFF. CDR3 DNA sequence: TGTGCCAGCAGTAATCCGAGGGCGCGGGGGGACACTGAAGCTTTCTTT.